These 32 T cell receptor beta chains came from one sample sequenced in a study of blood T cell repertoires in COVID-19. Assay: immunoSEQ multiplex PCR; the TCRdb copy retains only in-frame clones and omits some. The sample has some 200,000 clones; roughly 88% are singletons. Sequencing used peripheral blood. The receptors originated from a man aged 45-65 years with active or convalescent COVID-19.

The chain uses TRBV7-8 and TRBJ2-5; weak D call: TRBD2 (5 bases). The V end was cut by 5 bases, the J end by 5 bases, with 21 bases between. Per the germline V gene, CDR1 is SGHVS and CDR2 is FQNEAQ. The CDR3 extends over 16 amino acids. The CDR3, as DNA: TGTGCCAGCAGCCTCGAGGACTCCTATACGTACGAGACCCAGTACTTC. Protein: CASSLEDSYTYETQYF.

The rearrangement links TRBV3-1 (or the pseudogene TRBV3-2) to TRBJ2-7; TRBD1 is a possible D gene (7 bases). Germline V gene data show CDR1 as LGHDT and CDR2 as YNNKEL (reference sequence). Trimming shortened V by 4 bases and J by 6 bases, and 16 bases separated the two germline ends. The CDR3 has 14 amino acids. In DNA form, the CDR3 reads TGTGCCAGCAGCCTCCACCCTCAGGGGGGCGAGCAGTACGTC. Protein: CASSLHPQGGEQYV.

The chain is built from TRBV14 and TRBJ2-1, with 10 bases lining up with TRBD1. CDR1 SGHDN and CDR2 FVKESK come from the germline V gene. V gave up 0 bases and J gave up 8 bases; unmatched junction bases: 10. The length of the CDR3 is 17 residues. The CDR3 loop reads CASSQELGGQGPHEQFF. In DNA, the CDR3 is TGTGCCAGCAGCCAAGAACTCGGGGGACAGGGGCCCCATGAGCAGTTCTTC. Together with reference TRBV14 and TRBJ2-1, the CDR3 gives the full variable domain: EAGVTQFPSHSVIEKGQTVTLRCDPISGHDNLYWYRRVMGKEIKFLLHFVKESKQDESGMPNNRFLAERTGGTYSTLKVQPAELEDSGVYFCASSQELGGQGPHEQFFGPGTRLTVL.

This clone was observed a few times. J is TRBJ2-7 and V is TRBV28, with 16 positions matching TRBD2. CDR3 length: 17 amino acids. Germline trimming cut 3 bases from V and 7 bases from J; bases unmatched to any gene: 9. CDR1 is MDHEN and CDR2 is SYDVKM in the germline V gene. The CDR3 region is CASSFRAGTSGREEQYF. The DNA for the CDR3 is TGTGCCAGCAGTTTCCGGGCCGGGACTAGCGGGAGGGAGGAGCAGTACTTC.

V usage is TRBV7-2 and J usage is TRBJ2-7; 7 bases agree with TRBD2. V gave up 3 bases and J gave up 3 bases; unmatched junction bases: 5. Germline-derived CDR1 and CDR2 are SGHTA and FQGNSA. CDR3 size: 14 residues. The CDR3 coding sequence is TGTGCCAGCAGCTTTCAGCGGGGTTTCTACGAGCAGTACTTC. It is translated as CASSFQRGFYEQYF.

The chain recombines TRBV5-1 with TRBJ1-2; 7 bases match TRBD1. V lost 0 bases, J lost 5 bases, and 7 bases stayed unmatched. CDR3 length: 15 amino acids. Germline lookup yields CDR1 SGHRS and CDR2 YFSETQ. CDR3 sequence reads: CASSLVSGGRYGYTF. The CDR3 DNA is TGCGCCAGCAGCTTGGTGTCAGGGGGAAGGTATGGCTACACCTTC. Variable domain in full (rest from reference TRBV5-1 and TRBJ1-2): KAGVTQTPRYLIKTRGQQVTLSCSPISGHRSVSWYQQTPGQGLQFLFEYFSETQRNKGNFPGRFSGRQFSNSRSEMNVSTLELGDSALYLCASSLVSGGRYGYTFGSGTRLTVV.

V usage is TRBV15 and J usage is TRBJ1-3; D is unresolved. The CDR3 has 16 amino acids. Trimming cost V 1 base and J 0 bases, with 10 bases left between them. In germline, CDR1 is LNHNV, CDR2 YYDKDF (reference sequence). The CDR3, as DNA: TGTGCCACCAGCAGAGGGGCTGAACTCTCTGGAAACACCATATATTTT. Residues: CATSRGAELSGNTIYF.

The rearrangement joins TRBV5-1 to TRBJ1-2; D uncertain. Germline V gene lookup returns CDR1 SGHRS and CDR2 YFSETQ. The CDR3 spans 14 residues. V lost 2 bases, J lost 2 bases, and 10 bases lay in between. CDR3 sequence (DNA): TGCGCCAGCAGCTTAGCACCGACAAACTATGGCTACACCTTC. It translates to CASSLAPTNYGYTF.

The CDR3 bases are TGTGCCAGCAGGGGCCCCACCGGGGAGCTGTTTTTT. Encoded protein: CASRGPTGELFF. V is TRBV9 and J is TRBJ2-2, with D unclear. The V gene lost 5 bases and the J gene lost 4 bases, with 6 bases spanning the gap. This CDR3 region has 12 residues. The germline V gene encodes CDR1 SGDLS and CDR2 YYNGEE.

The chain carries TRBV29-1 and TRBJ2-1; TRBD2 matches at 8 bases. J gave up 5 bases and V 3 bases, and 15 bases lay outside the gene matches. CDR1 SQVTM and CDR2 ANQGSEA come from the germline V gene. This CDR3 has 17 residues. The CDR3 here is CSVDLLAAENFHNEQFF. In DNA form, the CDR3 reads TGCAGCGTTGATTTACTAGCGGCCGAGAATTTCCACAATGAGCAGTTCTTC.

The rearrangement joins TRBV10-1 to TRBJ2-3, with D possibly matching TRBD1 (6 bases). The V end was cut by 7 bases, the J end by 3 bases, with 14 bases between. The germline CDR1 and CDR2 sequences are WNHNN and SYGVQD (reference sequence). This CDR3 region has 14 residues. CDR3 coding DNA: TGCGCCAGCACCCCAAAAGGGGGTACAGATACGCAGTATTTT. It codes for CASTPKGGTDTQYF.

The chain is built from TRBV9 and TRBJ2-3; 9 bases match TRBD2. Germline assignment: CDR1 SGDLS and CDR2 YYNGEE. J gave up 3 bases and V 0 bases, and 2 bases lay outside the gene matches. The CDR3 is made up of 15 amino acids. The CDR3 spells CASSVVLAGTDTQYF. The CDR3 DNA sequence: TGTGCCAGCAGCGTAGTTCTAGCGGGGACAGATACGCAGTATTTT. Looking up the rest from reference TRBV9 and TRBJ2-3 gives the full variable domain: DSGVTQTPKHLITATGQRVTLRCSPRSGDLSVYWYQQSLDQGLQFLIQYYNGEERAKGNILERFSAQQFPDLHSELNLSSLELGDSALYFCASSVVLAGTDTQYFGPGTRLTVL.

This sequence joins TRBV12-3 or TRBV12-4 and TRBJ1-2; weak D call: TRBD1 (6 bases). V was shortened by 8 bases and J by 4 bases, with 8 bases between the two germline ends. The CDR3 runs 11 residues. This chain's CDR3 is CASWTAYGYTF. The CDR3 nucleotides are TGTGCCAGCTGGACAGCCTATGGCTACACCTTC.

The J gene is TRBJ2-1, the V gene TRBV19, with TRBD2 matching 11 bases. Germline V lookup: CDR1 LNHDA, CDR2 SQIVND (reference sequence). The V segment lost 4 bases and the J segment 7 bases; nucleotides outside the gene matches: 6. The CDR3 is 15 residues long. The CDR3 spells CASSTPTSGANEQFF. CDR3 nucleotide sequence: TGTGCCAGTAGTACACCGACTAGCGGGGCGAATGAGCAGTTCTTC.

This sequence joins TRBV12-1 and TRBJ2-1; the D call in the table, TRBD2, was not verified against the DNA. TRBV12-1 is a pseudogene segment. The CDR3 runs 19 residues. CDR3 amino acids: CASSFFFQKREGTYNEQFF. CDR3 in DNA: TGTGCCAGCAGCTTCTTTTTTCAAAAGCGGGAGGGCACCTACAATGAGCAGTTCTTC.

This clone was picked up one time. This sequence joins TRBV19 and TRBJ2-2; D call uncertain. The CDR3 loop spans 13 amino acids. The germline gives CDR1 LNHDA, CDR2 SQIVND (reference sequence). V was trimmed by 7 bases and J by 4 bases, leaving 10 bases between them. The CDR3 DNA is TGTGCCAGTAATTTACGGAGCACCGGGGAGCTGTTTTTT. Translation: CASNLRSTGELFF.

This chain uses TRBV6-1 with TRBJ1-5; 8 bases map to TRBD1. The germline V gene encodes CDR1 MNHNS and CDR2 SASEGT. CDR3 length: 17 residues. V was pared by 1 base and J by 5 bases, with 10 bases of the junction left unmatched. As DNA, the CDR3 is TGTGCCAGCAGTGAAGGTACTCGACAGGGGCCTTATCAGCCCCAGCATTTT. Residues: CASSEGTRQGPYQPQHF.

The chain combines TRBV2 with TRBJ1-3; 11 nucleotides match TRBD1. CDR3 length: 16 amino acids. The germline gives CDR1 SNHLY, CDR2 FYNNEI. Losses at the gene ends were 7 bases for V and 2 bases for J; bases not matched to a gene: 7. CDR3: CASNRDRGFTGNTIYF. In nucleotides, the CDR3 is TGTGCCAGCAACCGGGACAGGGGGTTCACTGGAAACACCATATATTTT.

V is TRBV6-6 and J is TRBJ2-7; TRBD2 is a possible D gene (6 bases). Germline V gene sequence: CDR1 MNHNY, CDR2 SVGAGI (reference sequence). V gave up 6 bases and J gave up 5 bases, with 14 bases separating them. The CDR3 loop spans 13 amino acids. This chain's CDR3 is CASSLSGGNEQYV. CDR3 DNA: TGTGCCAGCAGCCTCAGTGGGGGGAACGAGCAGTACGTC.

The CDR3 reads CATSRPPGGPASRLFF. CDR3 nucleotide sequence: TGTGCCACCAGCAGACCCCCGGGGGGGCCAGCATCCAGACTGTTTTTT. The rearrangement links TRBV15 to TRBJ1-4; D may be TRBD1 (6 bases). The CDR3 has 16 amino acids. The V gene lost 2 bases and the J gene lost 13 bases, with 23 bases spanning the gap. CDR1 and CDR2 from the germline V gene are LNHNV and YYDKDF (reference sequence).

This chain joins TRBV5-1 and TRBJ2-5, with TRBD2 identical over 8 bases. The CDR3 extends over 15 amino acids. The germline gives CDR1 SGHRS, CDR2 YFSETQ. Germline trimming cut 1 base from V and 5 bases from J; bases unmatched to any gene: 7. CDR3 in DNA: TGCGCCAGCAGCTTGCTAGGGACTAGTCAGGAGACCCAGTACTTC. This gives the protein CASSLLGTSQETQYF.

The rearrangement uses TRBV4-1 and TRBJ1-5, with a weak D call TRBD1 (6 bases). CDR3 length equals 17 residues. Trimming shortened V by 3 bases and J by 3 bases, and 18 bases separated the two germline ends. CDR1 and CDR2 (germline): MGHRA, YSYEKL. CDR3 sequence (DNA): TGCGCCAGCAGCCAGTCCGGGGGGCAGGGGATCAATCAGCCCCAGCATTTT. Translated: CASSQSGGQGINQPQHF.

The V gene is TRBV7-9, the J gene TRBJ2-5; 11 nucleotides match TRBD2. Germline lookup yields CDR1 SEHNR and CDR2 FQNEAQ (reference sequence). The CDR3 extends over 16 amino acids. V lost 6 bases and J lost 5; bases outside the gene matches: 11. The CDR3 sequence is CASSRQTSGSGETQYF. The CDR3, as DNA: TGTGCCAGCAGTCGTCAAACTAGCGGGAGTGGGGAGACCCAGTACTTC.

The DNA of the CDR3 is TGCAGCGTCGGGACAGGAACAGATACGCAGTATTTT. This sequence encodes CSVGTGTDTQYF. V and J are TRBV29-1 and TRBJ2-3; 8 bases line up with TRBD1. Unmatched junction bases numbered 2, after V lost 6 bases and J lost 3 bases. The CDR3 totals 12 residues. Germline V CDR1 and CDR2: SQVTM, ANQGSEA.

V and J are TRBV5-5 and TRBJ2-5; 7 positions agree with TRBD2. Germline V gives CDR1 SGHKS, CDR2 YYEKEE (reference sequence). Losses at the gene ends were 6 bases for V and 5 bases for J; bases not matched to a gene: 13. CDR3 size: 15 residues. As DNA, the CDR3 is TGTGCCAGCACCGTTTTGGGGGAGGGCCTTGAGACCCAGTACTTC. The encoded protein is CASTVLGEGLETQYF.

This clone was seen a few times. The chain couples TRBV7-3 to TRBJ1-2, with D possibly being TRBD1 (6 bases). There are 14 residues in the CDR3. Germline CDR1 reads SGHTA; CDR2 reads FQGTGA. Trimming stripped 5 bases from V and 2 bases from J, with 12 bases between. The DNA of the CDR3 is TGTGCCAGCAGCAAAACCGGGACAAACTATGGCTACACCTTC. Its translation: CASSKTGTNYGYTF.

J is TRBJ2-7 and V is TRBV24-1, with TRBD1 identical over 9 bases. From germline, CDR1 is KGHDR and CDR2 SFDVKD. The junction had 8 bases not matched to a gene; V was cut back by 4 bases and J by 2 bases. The CDR3 consists of 16 residues. This CDR3 reads CATSDMDRGLTYEQYV. CDR3 DNA sequence: TGTGCCACCAGTGACATGGACAGGGGTCTAACCTACGAGCAGTACGTC.

V gene TRBV28 combines with J gene TRBJ2-5; a possible D gene is TRBD1 (5 bases). The CDR3 has 17 amino acids. V lost 5 bases and J lost 5, with 24 bases in between. Germline V gives CDR1 MDHEN, CDR2 SYDVKM. The CDR3: CASSTTTDSRVQETQYF. As DNA, the CDR3 is TGTGCCAGCAGTACAACGACAGACTCTCGCGTCCAGGAGACCCAGTACTTC.

In its sample, this clone was seen once. The chain employs TRBV5-1 and TRBJ2-7; D gene unclear. Germline-derived CDR1 and CDR2 are SGHRS and YFSETQ. This CDR3 is built from 13 residues. The germline V and J ends were trimmed by 1 base and 2 bases, with 7 bases remaining between them. This CDR3 is CASSLHTPYEQYF. As DNA, the CDR3 is TGCGCCAGCAGCTTGCACACCCCCTACGAGCAGTACTTC.

V is TRBV7-3 and J is TRBJ1-2; no definite D call. The germline V gene has CDR1 SGHTA and CDR2 FQGTGA. This CDR3 has 12 residues. Deletions cut 4 bases from V and 6 bases from J, with 9 bases between. The CDR3 DNA reads TGTGCCAGCAGCTACCCCGGTGATGGCTACACCTTC. Protein product: CASSYPGDGYTF.

This chain uses TRBV28 with TRBJ1-1; D is perhaps TRBD1 (5 bases). Germline V gene sequence: CDR1 MDHEN, CDR2 SYDVKM. Trimming removed 2 bases from V and 6 bases from J, with 13 bases in between. This CDR3 comprises 14 residues. The CDR3 coding sequence is TGTGCCAGCAGTTTAGGGTTGATAGGGGCTGAAGCTTTCTTT. Translating it yields CASSLGLIGAEAFF.

The chain carries TRBV6-1 and TRBJ1-5, with D perhaps matching TRBD1 (6 bases). Germline V gene sequence: CDR1 MNHNS, CDR2 SASEGT. This CDR3 has 15 amino acids. Trimming left V 2 bases short and J 9 bases short, with 17 bases between. The CDR3 reads CASSERGTTQGPQHF. CDR3 nucleotide sequence: TGTGCCAGCAGTGAACGAGGGACAACCCAGGGGCCCCAGCATTTT.